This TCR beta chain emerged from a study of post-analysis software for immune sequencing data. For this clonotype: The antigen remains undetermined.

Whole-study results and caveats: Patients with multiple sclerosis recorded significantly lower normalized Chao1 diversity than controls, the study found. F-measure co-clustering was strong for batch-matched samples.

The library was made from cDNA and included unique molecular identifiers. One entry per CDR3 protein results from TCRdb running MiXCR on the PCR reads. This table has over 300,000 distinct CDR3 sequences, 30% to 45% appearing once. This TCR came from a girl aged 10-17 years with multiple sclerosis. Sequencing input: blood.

DNA of the CDR3: TGTGCCAGCAGCTTGAGGAAAGGCAATGAGCAGTTCTTC. It encodes CASSLRKGNEQFF. The gene calls are TRBV7-3 and TRBJ2-1; D remains unclear. Germline V gives CDR1 SGHTA, CDR2 FQGTGA. V was pared by 3 bases and J by 6 bases, with 9 bases between. The length of the CDR3 is 13 residues. Looking up the rest from reference TRBV7-3 and TRBJ2-1 gives the full variable domain: GAGVSQTPSNKVTEKGKYVELRCDPISGHTALYWYRQSLGQGPEFLIYFQGTGAADDSGLPNDRFFAVRPEGSVSTLKIQRTERGDSAVYLCASSLRKGNEQFFGPGTRLTVL.